The T cell receptor (beta chain) described here comes from a study of long-term antiretroviral therapy in people with HIV. Each contributor possessed a minimum of one pre-ART and a minimum of two post-ART PBMC samples. Findings and limits, study-wide: HIV repertoires had narrower CDR3 length ranges than controls. Adherence to ART, viral resistance and therapy changes lacked any data.

The CDR3 consists of 16 residues. The V segment lost 3 bases and the J segment 1 base; nucleotides outside the gene matches: 5. The germline V gene encodes CDR1 MGHRA and CDR2 YSYEKL. A v3.0 immunoSEQ assay was performed at survey level. The assay was immunoSEQ multiplex PCR, and TCRdb's table has in-frame clones only and misses some. Here the sample spans 6,000 to 8,500 clones, just under 75% being singletons. As regards this clone: Its antigen is unidentified.

The receptor comes from a man between 18 and 35 years old with HIV. The chain links TRBV4-1 to TRBJ1-1; 10 bases agree with TRBD1. The sequencing here drew on unsorted PBMCs, taken 0.1 years before starting antiretroviral therapy. CDR3 in DNA: TGCGCCAGCAGCCACCGACAGGGGGCGAGGAACACTGAAGCTTTCTTT. Its translation is CASSHRQGARNTEAFF.